This TCR beta chain was profiled in a study of beta chain features in type 1 diabetes. This clone was seen more than once but under ten times. Its antigen is undetermined. Sequenced material consisted of expressed TCRB transcripts (all of the isolated RNA was reverse transcribed). TCRdb's copy holds only in-frame clones and misses some; the assay was immunoSEQ multiplex PCR. The sample lists under 350,000 clones, around 25% occurring once. Points from the study as a whole: TCRB CDR3 length was moderately but significantly reduced in all four CD4+ subsets of Type 1 diabetes patients. Naive, central memory and Treg TCRB repertoires seemed to resemble each other more closely in patients than they did in healthy donors.

The TCR comes from a woman in her twenties or thirties with type 1 diabetes. The sequencing sample was made of naive CD4+ T cells from blood.

In DNA form, the CDR3 reads TGTGCCAGCAGCATACGGGACAGAACCCTATTTCTAGGCTACACCTTC. As protein: CASSIRDRTLFLGYTF. V gene TRBV2 combines with J gene TRBJ1-2; 7 bases map to TRBD1. CDR1 and CDR2 from the germline V gene are SNHLY and FYNNEI. This CDR3 has 16 residues. With V trimmed by 6 bases and J by 8 bases, 18 bases remained unmatched.